The rows below give T cell receptor beta chains drawn from one sample of a study of OX40 agonist ivuxolimab in advanced cancers. TCRdb's copy holds only in-frame clones and misses some; the assay was immunoSEQ multiplex PCR. This sample yields more than 65,000 clones, of which more than 85% are seen a single time; about 1% belongs to the top ten. The sequences come from CD4+ or CD8+ T cells sorted from blood, collected in a trial of the OX40 agonist ivuxolimab. The source is an adult with an advanced solid tumor such as melanoma, head and neck, liver or kidney cancer. Both conserved end residues are part of each CDR3.

TRBV7-9,TRBJ2-3,CASSSGTSGSTDTQYF
TRBV30,TRBJ1-4,CAWSVGQGAREKLFF
TRBV19,TRBJ2-1,CASSARAVLRARDTAYGTFF
TRBV5-1,TRBJ2-3,CASMGGYSTDTQYF
TRBV6-5,TRBJ1-4,CASSPHSATNEKLFF
TRBV5-6,TRBJ1-5,CASTFGTGGFQPQHF
TRBV10-3,TRBJ2-5,CAISESNGRATETQYF
TRBV6-1,TRBJ1-3,CASSPKTSSGNTIYF
TRBV5-5,TRBJ2-2,CASSLGPGTGDTGELFF
TRBV6-6,TRBJ2-7,CASTERAEGEQYF
TRBV6-1,TRBJ1-4,CASKADLVSEKLFF
TRBV11-2,TRBJ1-5,CASSLAVNQPQHF
TRBV5-1,TRBJ1-1,CASSFGQEGTEAFF
TRBV30,TRBJ1-1,CAWKTPTEAFF
TRBV11-3,TRBJ2-7,CASSPDFSGYEQYF
TRBV5-1,TRBJ1-1,CASSFLKLTRTNTEAFF
TRBV6-6,TRBJ1-1,CASVSNTEAFF
TRBV5-4,TRBJ2-5,CASSLYGSQETQYF
TRBV11-3,TRBJ2-5,CVSSPTLAKETQYF
TRBV11-3,TRBJ2-1,CASNPSGQKDNEQFF
TRBV18,TRBJ2-4,CASSPPTGENIQYF
TRBV7-7,TRBJ2-3,CASSPSGGTDTQYF
TRBV5-4,TRBJ2-7,CASSPAGPYEQYF
TRBV11-3,TRBJ2-5,CASSRGTAQETQYF
TRBV7-9,TRBJ1-2,CASSPIAVDRSPYGYTF
TRBV27,TRBJ2-3,CASRGTTSTDTQYF
TRBV6-5,TRBJ1-1,CARRDTEAFF
TRBV19,TRBJ1-5,CASSLTMDRADQPQHF
TRBV30,TRBJ2-1,CAWSQGVANNEQFF
TRBV19,TRBJ1-2,CASVRGGGYTF
TRBV5-6,TRBJ2-7,CASSLTYEQYF
TRBV7-6,TRBJ2-5,CASIRDGFQETQYF
TRBV20-1,TRBJ2-5,CSAPGNEVEYF
TRBV2,TRBJ2-1,CASSESSGKNEQFF
TRBV9,TRBJ2-3,CASSVTGTGLPDTQYF
TRBV11-3,TRBJ2-1,CASSFLTGNNEQFF
TRBV4-2,TRBJ1-1,CASSQAGITEAFF